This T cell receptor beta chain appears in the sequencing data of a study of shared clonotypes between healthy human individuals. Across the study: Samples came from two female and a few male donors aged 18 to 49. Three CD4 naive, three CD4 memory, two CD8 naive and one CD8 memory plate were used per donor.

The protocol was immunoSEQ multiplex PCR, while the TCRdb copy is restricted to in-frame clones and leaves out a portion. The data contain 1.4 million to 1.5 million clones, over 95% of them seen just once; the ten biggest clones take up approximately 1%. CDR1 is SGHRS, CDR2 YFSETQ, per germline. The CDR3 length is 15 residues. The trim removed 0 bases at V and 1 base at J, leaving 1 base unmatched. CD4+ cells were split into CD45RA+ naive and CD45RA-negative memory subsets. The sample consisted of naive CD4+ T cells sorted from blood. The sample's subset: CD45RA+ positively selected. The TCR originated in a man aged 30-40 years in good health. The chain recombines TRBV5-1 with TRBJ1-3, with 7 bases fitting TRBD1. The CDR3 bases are TGCGCCAGCAGCTTGGAGGGACAGTCTGGAAACACCATATATTTT. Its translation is CASSLEGQSGNTIYF.